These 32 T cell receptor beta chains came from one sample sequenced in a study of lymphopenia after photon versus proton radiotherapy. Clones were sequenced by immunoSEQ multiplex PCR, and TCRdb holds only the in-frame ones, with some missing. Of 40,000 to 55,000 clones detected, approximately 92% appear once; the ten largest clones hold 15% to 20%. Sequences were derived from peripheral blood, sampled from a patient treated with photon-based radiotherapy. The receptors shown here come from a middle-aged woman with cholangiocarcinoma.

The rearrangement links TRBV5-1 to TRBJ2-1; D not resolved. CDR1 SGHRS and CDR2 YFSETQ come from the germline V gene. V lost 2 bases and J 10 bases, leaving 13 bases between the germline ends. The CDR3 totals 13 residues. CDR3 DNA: TGCGCCAGCAGCTTAATAGCTCTGGGGGAGCAGTTCTTC. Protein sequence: CASSLIALGEQFF.

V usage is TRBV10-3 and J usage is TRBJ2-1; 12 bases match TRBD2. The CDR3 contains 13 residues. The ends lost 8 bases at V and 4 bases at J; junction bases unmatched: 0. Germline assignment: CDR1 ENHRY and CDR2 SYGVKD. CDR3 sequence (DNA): TGTGCCATCGGACTAGCGGGGTACAATGAGCAGTTCTTC. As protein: CAIGLAGYNEQFF.

The DNA of the CDR3 is TGTGCCAGCAGCGTAGATGCGGGGGGAACTGAAGCTTTCTTT. Protein sequence: CASSVDAGGTEAFF. This chain joins TRBV9 and TRBJ1-1; a possible D gene is TRBD1 (5 bases). Germline loops: CDR1 SGDLS, CDR2 YYNGEE. Trimming cost V 0 bases and J 5 bases, with 11 bases left between them. The CDR3 has 14 amino acids.

CDR3 protein: CASSLGLNYGYTF. The DNA of the CDR3 is TGTGCCAGCAGCTTGGGACTGAACTATGGCTACACCTTC. The gene calls are TRBV5-6 and TRBJ1-2; no reliable D call. CDR1 and CDR2 (germline): SGHDT, YYEEEE. V lost 0 bases and J 2 bases, leaving 5 bases between the germline ends. The CDR3 runs to 13 residues.

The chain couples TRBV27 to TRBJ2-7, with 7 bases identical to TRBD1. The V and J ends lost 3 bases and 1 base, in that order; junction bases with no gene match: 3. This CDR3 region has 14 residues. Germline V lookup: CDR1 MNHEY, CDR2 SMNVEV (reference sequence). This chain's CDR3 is CASSFGDSSYEQYF. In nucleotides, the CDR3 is TGTGCCAGCAGTTTCGGGGACAGTTCCTACGAGCAGTACTTC.

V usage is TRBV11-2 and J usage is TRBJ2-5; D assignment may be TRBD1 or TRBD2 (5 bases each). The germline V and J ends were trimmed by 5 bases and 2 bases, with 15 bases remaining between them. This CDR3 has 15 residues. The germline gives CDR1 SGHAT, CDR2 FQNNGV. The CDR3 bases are TGTGCCAGCAGCCGTAGCACGGGACCACAAGAGACCCAGTACTTC. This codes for CASSRSTGPQETQYF.

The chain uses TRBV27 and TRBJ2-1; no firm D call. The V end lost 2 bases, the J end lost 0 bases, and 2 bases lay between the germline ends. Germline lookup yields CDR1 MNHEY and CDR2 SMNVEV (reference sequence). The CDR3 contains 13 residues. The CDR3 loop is CASSLGSYNEQFF. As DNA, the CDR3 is TGTGCCAGCAGTTTAGGCTCCTACAATGAGCAGTTCTTC.

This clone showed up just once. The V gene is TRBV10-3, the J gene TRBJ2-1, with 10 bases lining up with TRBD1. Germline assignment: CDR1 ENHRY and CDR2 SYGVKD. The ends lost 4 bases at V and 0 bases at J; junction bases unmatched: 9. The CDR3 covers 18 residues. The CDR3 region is CAISVKLGQGISYNEQFF. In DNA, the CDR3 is TGTGCCATCAGTGTGAAGTTGGGACAGGGGATCTCCTACAATGAGCAGTTCTTC.

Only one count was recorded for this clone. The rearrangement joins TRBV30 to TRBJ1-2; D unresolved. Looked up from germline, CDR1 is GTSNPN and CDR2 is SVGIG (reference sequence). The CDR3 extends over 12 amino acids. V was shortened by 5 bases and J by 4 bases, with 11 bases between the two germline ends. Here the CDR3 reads CAWSFRAYGYTF. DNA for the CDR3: TGTGCCTGGTCCTTTAGGGCCTATGGCTACACCTTC.

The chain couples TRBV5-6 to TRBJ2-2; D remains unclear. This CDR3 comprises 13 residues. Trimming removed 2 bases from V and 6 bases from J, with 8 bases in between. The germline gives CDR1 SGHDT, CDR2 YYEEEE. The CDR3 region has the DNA TGTGCCAGCAGCTTAACGGGCCCCGGGGAGCTGTTTTTT. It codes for CASSLTGPGELFF.

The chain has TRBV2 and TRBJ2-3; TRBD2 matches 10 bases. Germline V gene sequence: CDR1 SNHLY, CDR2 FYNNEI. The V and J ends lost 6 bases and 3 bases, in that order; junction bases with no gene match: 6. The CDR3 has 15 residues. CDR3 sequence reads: CASSGLAEITDTQYF. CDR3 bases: TGTGCCAGCAGCGGACTAGCGGAGATAACAGATACGCAGTATTTT.

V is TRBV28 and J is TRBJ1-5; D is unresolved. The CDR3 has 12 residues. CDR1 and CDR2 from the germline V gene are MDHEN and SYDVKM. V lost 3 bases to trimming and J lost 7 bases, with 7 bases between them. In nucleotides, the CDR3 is TGTGCCAGCAGTTTGGGGTGGCAGCCCCAGCATTTT. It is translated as CASSLGWQPQHF.

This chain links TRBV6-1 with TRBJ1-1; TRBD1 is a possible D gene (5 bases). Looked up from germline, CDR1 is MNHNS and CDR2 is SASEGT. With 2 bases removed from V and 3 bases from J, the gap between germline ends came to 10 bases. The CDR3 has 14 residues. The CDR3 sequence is CASSEYGGYTEAFF. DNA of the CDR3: TGTGCCAGCAGTGAATATGGGGGGTACACTGAAGCTTTCTTT.

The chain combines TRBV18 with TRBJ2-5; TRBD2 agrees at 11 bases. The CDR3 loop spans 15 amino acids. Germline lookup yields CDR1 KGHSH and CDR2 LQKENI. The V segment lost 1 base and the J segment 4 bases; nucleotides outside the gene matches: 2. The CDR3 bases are TGTGCCAGCTCACCACAACTAGCGGGAGTAGAGACCCAGTACTTC. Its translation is CASSPQLAGVETQYF. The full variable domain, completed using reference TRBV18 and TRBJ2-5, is NAGVMQNPRHLVRRRGQEARLRCSPMKGHSHVYWYRQLPEEGLKFMVYLQKENIIDESGMPKERFSAEFPKEGPSILRIQQVVRGDSAAYFCASSPQLAGVETQYFGPGTRLLVL.

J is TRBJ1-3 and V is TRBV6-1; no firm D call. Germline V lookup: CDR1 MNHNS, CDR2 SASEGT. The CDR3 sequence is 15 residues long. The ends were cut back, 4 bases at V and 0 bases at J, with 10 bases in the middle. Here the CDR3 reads CASSALASSGNTIYF. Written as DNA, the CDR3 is TGTGCCAGCAGTGCCTTGGCCAGCTCTGGAAACACCATATATTTT.

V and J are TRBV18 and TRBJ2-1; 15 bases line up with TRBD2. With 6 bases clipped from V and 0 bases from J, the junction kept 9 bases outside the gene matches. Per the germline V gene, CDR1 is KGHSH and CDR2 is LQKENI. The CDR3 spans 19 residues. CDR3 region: CASSITGTSGRSSYNEQFF. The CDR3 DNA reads TGTGCCAGCTCGATAACCGGGACTAGCGGGAGGAGCTCCTACAATGAGCAGTTCTTC.

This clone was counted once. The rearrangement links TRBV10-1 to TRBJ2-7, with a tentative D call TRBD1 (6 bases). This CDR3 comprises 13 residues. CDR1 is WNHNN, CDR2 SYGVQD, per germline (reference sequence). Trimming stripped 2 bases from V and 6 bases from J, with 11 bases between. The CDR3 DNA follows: TGCGCCAGCAGTGAGGGGGGCAGGGGCGAGCAGTACTTC. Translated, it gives CASSEGGRGEQYF.

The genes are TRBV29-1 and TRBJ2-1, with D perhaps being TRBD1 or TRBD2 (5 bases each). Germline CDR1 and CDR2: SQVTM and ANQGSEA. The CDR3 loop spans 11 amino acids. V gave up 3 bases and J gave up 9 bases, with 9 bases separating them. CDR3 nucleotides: TGCAGCGTTGAGGGGGTGGGTGAGCAGTTCTTC. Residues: CSVEGVGEQFF.

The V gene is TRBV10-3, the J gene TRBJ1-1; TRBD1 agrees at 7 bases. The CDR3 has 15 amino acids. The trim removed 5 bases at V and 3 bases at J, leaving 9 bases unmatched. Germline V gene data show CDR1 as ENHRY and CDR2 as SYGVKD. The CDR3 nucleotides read TGTGCCATCAGTAAAACAGGGGCCGGGGACACTGAAGCTTTCTTT. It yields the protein CAISKTGAGDTEAFF.

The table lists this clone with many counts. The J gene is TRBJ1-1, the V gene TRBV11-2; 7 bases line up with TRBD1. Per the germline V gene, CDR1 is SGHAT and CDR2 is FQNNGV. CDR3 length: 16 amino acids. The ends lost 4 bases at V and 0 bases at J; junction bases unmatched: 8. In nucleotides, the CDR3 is TGTGCCAGCAGCTCCGCCAGGGGGGCCTTGAACACTGAAGCTTTCTTT. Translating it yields CASSSARGALNTEAFF.

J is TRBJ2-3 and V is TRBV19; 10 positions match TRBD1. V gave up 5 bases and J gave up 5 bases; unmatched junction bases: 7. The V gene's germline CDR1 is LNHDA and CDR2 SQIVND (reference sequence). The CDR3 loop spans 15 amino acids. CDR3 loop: CASSLGGQGLDTQYF. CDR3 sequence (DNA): TGTGCCAGTAGTTTGGGGGGACAGGGGCTAGATACGCAGTATTTT.

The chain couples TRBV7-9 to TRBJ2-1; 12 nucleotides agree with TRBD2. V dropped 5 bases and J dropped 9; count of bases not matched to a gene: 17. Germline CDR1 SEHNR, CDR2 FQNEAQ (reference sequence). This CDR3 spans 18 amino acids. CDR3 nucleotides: TGTGCCAGCAGCCTACCACACCGACTAGCGGGGGTACGTGGTGAGCAGTTCTTC. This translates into CASSLPHRLAGVRGEQFF.

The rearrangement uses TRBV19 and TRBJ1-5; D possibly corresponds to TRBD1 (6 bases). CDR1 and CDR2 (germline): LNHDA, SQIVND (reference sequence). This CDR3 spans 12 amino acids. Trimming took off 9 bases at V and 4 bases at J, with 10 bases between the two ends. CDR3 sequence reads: CASTGRNQPQHF. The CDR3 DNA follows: TGTGCCAGCACAGGGCGGAATCAGCCCCAGCATTTT.

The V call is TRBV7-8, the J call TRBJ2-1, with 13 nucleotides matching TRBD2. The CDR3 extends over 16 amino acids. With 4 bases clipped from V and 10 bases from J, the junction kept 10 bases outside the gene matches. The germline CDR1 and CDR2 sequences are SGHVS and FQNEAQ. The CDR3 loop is CASSSLLAGGLEEQFF. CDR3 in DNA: TGTGCCAGCAGCTCCTTACTAGCGGGAGGGCTTGAAGAGCAGTTCTTC. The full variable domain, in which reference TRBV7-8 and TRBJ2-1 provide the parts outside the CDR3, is GAGVSQSPRYKVAKRGQDVALRCDPISGHVSLFWYQQALGQGPEFLTYFQNEAQLDKSGLPSDRFFAERPEGSVSTLKIQRTQQEDSAVYLCASSSLLAGGLEEQFFGPGTRLTVL.

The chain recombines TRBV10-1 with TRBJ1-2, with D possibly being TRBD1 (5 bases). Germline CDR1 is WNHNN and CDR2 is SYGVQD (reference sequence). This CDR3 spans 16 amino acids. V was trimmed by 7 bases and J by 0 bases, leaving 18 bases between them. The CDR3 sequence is CASTPDGTRPNYGYTF. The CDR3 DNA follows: TGCGCCAGCACTCCGGACGGGACGAGGCCTAACTATGGCTACACCTTC.

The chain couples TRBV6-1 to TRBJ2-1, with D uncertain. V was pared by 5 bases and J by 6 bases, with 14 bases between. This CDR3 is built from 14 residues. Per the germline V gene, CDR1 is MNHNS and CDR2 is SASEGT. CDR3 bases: TGTGCCAGCAGTCTTACAACCATTGGCAATGAGCAGTTCTTC. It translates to CASSLTTIGNEQFF.

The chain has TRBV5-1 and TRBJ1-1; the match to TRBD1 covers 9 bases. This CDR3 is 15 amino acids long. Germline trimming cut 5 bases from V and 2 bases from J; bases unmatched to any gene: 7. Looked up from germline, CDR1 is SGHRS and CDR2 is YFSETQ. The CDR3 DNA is TGCGCCAGCAGGTATGGGGACAGGGACAACACTGAAGCTTTCTTT. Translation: CASRYGDRDNTEAFF.

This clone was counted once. CDR3 in amino acids: CASSLVGGLQHF. In DNA, the CDR3 is TGTGCCAGCAGCTTAGTAGGGGGTCTCCAGCATTTT. The chain carries TRBV7-9 and TRBJ1-5; tentatively, D is TRBD1 (6 bases). The germline gives CDR1 SEHNR, CDR2 FQNEAQ (reference sequence). V lost 1 base to trimming and J lost 12 bases, with 10 bases between them. The CDR3 extends over 12 amino acids.

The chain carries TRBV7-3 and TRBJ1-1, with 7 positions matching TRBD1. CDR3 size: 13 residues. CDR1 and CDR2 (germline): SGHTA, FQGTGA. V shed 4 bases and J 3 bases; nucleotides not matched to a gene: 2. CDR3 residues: CASSSGQYTEAFF. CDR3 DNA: TGTGCCAGCAGCTCGGGACAGTACACTGAAGCTTTCTTT. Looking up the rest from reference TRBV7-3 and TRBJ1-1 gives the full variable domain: GAGVSQTPSNKVTEKGKYVELRCDPISGHTALYWYRQSLGQGPEFLIYFQGTGAADDSGLPNDRFFAVRPEGSVSTLKIQRTERGDSAVYLCASSSGQYTEAFFGQGTRLTVV.

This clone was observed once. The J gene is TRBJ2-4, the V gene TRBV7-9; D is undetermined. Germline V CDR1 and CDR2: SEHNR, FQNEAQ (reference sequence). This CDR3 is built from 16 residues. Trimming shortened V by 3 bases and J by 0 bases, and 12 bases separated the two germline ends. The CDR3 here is CASSFETARAKNIQYF. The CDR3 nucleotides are TGTGCCAGCAGCTTTGAAACCGCTCGAGCCAAAAACATTCAGTACTTC.

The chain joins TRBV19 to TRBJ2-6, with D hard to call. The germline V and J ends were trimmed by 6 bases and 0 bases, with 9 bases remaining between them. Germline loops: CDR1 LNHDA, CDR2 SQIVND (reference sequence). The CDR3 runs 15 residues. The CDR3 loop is CASRHDGSGANVLTF. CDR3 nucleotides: TGTGCCAGTAGACATGACGGCTCTGGGGCCAACGTCCTGACTTTC.

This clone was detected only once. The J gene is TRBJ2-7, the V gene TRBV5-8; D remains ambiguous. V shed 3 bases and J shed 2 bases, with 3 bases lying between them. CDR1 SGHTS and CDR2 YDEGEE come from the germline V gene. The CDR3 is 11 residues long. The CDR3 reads CASSSTYEQYF. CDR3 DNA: TGTGCCAGCAGCTCGACCTACGAGCAGTACTTC.